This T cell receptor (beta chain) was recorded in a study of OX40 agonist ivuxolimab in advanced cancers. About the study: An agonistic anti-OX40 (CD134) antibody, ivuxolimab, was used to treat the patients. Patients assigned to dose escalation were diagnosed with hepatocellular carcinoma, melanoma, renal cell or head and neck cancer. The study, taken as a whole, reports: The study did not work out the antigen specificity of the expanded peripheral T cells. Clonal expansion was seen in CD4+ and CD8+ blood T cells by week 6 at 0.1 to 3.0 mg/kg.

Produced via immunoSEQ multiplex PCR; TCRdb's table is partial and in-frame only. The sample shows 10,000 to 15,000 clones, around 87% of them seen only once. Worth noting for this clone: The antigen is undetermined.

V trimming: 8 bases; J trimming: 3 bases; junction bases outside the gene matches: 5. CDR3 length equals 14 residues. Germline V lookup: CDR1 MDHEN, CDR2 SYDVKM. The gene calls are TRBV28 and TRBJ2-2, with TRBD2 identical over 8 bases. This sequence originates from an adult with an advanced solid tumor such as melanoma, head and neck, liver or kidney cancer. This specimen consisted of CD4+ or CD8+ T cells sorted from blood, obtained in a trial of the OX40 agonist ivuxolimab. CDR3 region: CASQASGHTGELFF. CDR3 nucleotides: TGTGCCAGCCAGGCTAGCGGGCACACCGGGGAGCTGTTTTTT.